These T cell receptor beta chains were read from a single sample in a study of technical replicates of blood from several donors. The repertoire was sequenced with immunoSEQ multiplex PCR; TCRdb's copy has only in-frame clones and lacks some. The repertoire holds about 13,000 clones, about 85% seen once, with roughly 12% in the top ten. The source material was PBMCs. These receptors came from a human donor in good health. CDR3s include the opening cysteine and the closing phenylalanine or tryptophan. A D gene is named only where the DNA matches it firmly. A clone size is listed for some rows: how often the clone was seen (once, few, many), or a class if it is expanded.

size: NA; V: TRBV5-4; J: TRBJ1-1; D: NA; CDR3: CASLIQGVAFF; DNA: TGTGCCAGCTTAATACAGGGTGTAGCTTTCTTT
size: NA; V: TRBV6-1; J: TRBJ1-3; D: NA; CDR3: CASSEAGQGGGNTIYF; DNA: TGTGCCAGCAGTGAAGCGGGTCAGGGTGGTGGAAACACCATATATTTT
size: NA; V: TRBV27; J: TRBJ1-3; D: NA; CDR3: CASSPRGGSGNTIYF; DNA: TGTGCCAGCAGCCCACGGGGGGGCTCTGGAAACACCATATATTTT
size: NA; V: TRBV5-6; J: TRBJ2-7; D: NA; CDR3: CASSFYGGGPTYEQYF; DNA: TGTGCCAGCAGCTTCTACGGTGGCGGGCCGACCTACGAGCAGTACTTC
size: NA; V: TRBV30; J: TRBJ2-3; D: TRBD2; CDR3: CAWSVGLAGSTDTQYF; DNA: TGTGCCTGGAGTGTAGGCCTAGCGGGCAGCACAGATACGCAGTATTTT
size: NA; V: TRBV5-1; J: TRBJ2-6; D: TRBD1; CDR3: CASSLTGQGRSGANVLTF; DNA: TGCGCCAGCAGCTTAACGGGACAGGGAAGGTCTGGGGCCAACGTCCTGACTTTC
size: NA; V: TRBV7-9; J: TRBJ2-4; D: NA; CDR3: CASSLAGQGNIQYF; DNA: TGTGCCAGCAGCTTAGCGGGCCAGGGAAACATTCAGTACTTC
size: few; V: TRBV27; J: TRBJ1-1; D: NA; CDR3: CASSLQTGSLSEAFF; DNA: TGTGCCAGCAGTTTACAGACAGGAAGCCTATCTGAAGCTTTCTTT
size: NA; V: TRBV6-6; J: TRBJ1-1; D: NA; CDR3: CASSAGTANTEAFF; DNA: TGTGCCAGCAGTGCGGGGACGGCGAACACTGAAGCTTTCTTT
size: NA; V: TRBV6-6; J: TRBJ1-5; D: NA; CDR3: CASTGRGNNQPQHF; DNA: TGTGCCAGCACTGGCCGGGGTAACAATCAGCCCCAGCATTTT
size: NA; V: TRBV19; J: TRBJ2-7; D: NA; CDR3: CASRKQISGSYEQYF; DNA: TGTGCCAGTAGGAAACAGATCTCCGGCTCCTACGAGCAGTACTTC
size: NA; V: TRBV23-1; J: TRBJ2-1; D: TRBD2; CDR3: CASNGLAAYNEQFF; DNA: TGCGCCAGCAATGGGCTAGCGGCATACAATGAGCAGTTCTTC
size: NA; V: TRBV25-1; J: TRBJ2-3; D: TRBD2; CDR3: CASSESASGSTDTQYF; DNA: TGTGCCAGCAGTGAATCGGCTAGCGGGAGCACAGATACGCAGTATTTT
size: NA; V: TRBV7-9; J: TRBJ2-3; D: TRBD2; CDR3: CASSSGTSETDTQYF; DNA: TGTGCCAGCAGCTCCGGGACTAGCGAGACAGATACGCAGTATTTT
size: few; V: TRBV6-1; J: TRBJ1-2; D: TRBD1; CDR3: CASSATGGGYGYTF; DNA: TGTGCCAGCAGTGCGACAGGGGGCGGCTATGGCTACACCTTC
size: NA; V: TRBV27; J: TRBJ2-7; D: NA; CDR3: CASSLPPGGLQHEQYF; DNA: TGTGCCAGCAGTTTACCCCCCGGGGGGCTCCAACACGAGCAGTACTTC
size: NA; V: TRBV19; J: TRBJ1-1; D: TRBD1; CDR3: CASRTPQGLNTEAFF; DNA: TGTGCCAGTAGAACCCCACAGGGGTTGAACACTGAAGCTTTCTTT
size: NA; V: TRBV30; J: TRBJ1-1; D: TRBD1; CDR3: CAWSPGQGFHTEAFF; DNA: TGTGCCTGGAGTCCGGGACAGGGGTTTCACACTGAAGCTTTCTTT
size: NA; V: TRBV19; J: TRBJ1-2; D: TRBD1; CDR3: CASSRDSPANYGYTF; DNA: TGTGCCAGTAGTAGGGACAGTCCAGCTAACTATGGCTACACCTTC
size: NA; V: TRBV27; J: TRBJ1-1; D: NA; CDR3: CASSTPGRVTEAFF; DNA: TGTGCCAGCAGTACCCCCGGGAGGGTTACTGAAGCTTTCTTT
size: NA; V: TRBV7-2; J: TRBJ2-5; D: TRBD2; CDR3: CASSPRLAPQETQYF; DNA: TGTGCCAGCAGCCCCCGACTAGCTCCGCAAGAGACCCAGTACTTC
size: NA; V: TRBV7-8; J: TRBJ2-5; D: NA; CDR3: CATRDSQETQYF; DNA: TGTGCCACCCGGGACTCTCAAGAGACCCAGTACTTC
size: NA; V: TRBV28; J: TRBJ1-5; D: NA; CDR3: CASSLQGFQPQHF; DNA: TGTGCCAGCAGTTTACAGGGGTTTCAGCCCCAGCATTTT
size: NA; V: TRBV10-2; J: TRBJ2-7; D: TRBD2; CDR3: CASSESFTSGFYEQYF; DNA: TGCGCCAGCAGTGAGTCGTTCACTAGCGGGTTCTACGAGCAGTACTTC
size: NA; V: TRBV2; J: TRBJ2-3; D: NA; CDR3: CASRGLSNTDTQYF; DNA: TGTGCCAGCAGGGGACTTTCAAACACAGATACGCAGTATTTT
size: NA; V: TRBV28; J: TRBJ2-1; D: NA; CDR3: CASRLTSPGNGEQFF; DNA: TGTGCCAGCAGGTTGACAAGCCCCGGGAACGGTGAGCAGTTCTTC
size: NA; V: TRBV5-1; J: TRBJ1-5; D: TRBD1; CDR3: CASRPDREDQPQHF; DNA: TGCGCCAGCAGACCGGACAGGGAGGATCAGCCCCAGCATTTT
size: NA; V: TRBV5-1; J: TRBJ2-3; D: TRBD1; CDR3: CASSYGQGADTQYF; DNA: TGCGCCAGCAGCTACGGACAGGGGGCGGATACGCAGTATTTT
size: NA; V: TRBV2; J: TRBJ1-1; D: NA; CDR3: CASRQEINTEAFF; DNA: TGTGCCAGTAGACAGGAAATAAACACTGAAGCTTTCTTT
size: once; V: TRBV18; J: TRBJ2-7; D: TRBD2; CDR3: CASSPPGAGGNNEQYF; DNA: TGTGCCAGCTCCCCCCCCGGGGCGGGAGGGAATAACGAGCAGTACTTC
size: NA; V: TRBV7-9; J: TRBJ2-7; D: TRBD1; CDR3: CASSRGLYEQYF; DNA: TGTGCCAGCAGCAGGGGGCTCTACGAGCAGTACTTC
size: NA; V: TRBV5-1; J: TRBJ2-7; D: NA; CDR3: CASSLGLASTYEQYF; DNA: TGCGCCAGCAGCTTGGGGCTAGCGTCCACCTACGAGCAGTACTTC
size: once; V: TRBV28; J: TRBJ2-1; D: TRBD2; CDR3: CASRLASLRDDSNEQFF; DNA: TGTGCCAGCAGACTAGCGTCTCTCCGAGACGACTCCAATGAGCAGTTCTTC
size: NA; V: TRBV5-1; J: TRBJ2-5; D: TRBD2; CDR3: CASSPVAGSALETQYF; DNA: TGCGCCAGCAGCCCTGTAGCGGGATCGGCGTTAGAGACCCAGTACTTC
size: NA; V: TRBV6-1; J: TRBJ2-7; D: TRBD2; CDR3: CASSEALAGGPSSYEQYF; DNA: TGTGCCAGCAGTGAAGCGCTAGCGGGAGGCCCGAGCTCCTACGAGCAGTACTTC
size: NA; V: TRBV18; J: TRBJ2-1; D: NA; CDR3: CASSPTQGNSYNEQFF; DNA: TGTGCCAGCTCACCGACCCAGGGAAACTCCTACAATGAGCAGTTCTTC
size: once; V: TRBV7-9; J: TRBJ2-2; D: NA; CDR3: CASSSAGTGELFF; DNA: TGTGCCAGCAGCTCCGCAGGAACCGGGGAGCTGTTTTTT
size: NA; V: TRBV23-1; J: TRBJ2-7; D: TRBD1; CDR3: CASSQLLGQGDYEQYF; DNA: TGCGCCAGCAGTCAACTGCTTGGACAGGGGGATTACGAGCAGTACTTC
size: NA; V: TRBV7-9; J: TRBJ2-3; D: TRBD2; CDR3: CASSFPSGSSTDTQYF; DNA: TGTGCCAGCAGCTTCCCTAGCGGCTCTAGCACAGATACGCAGTATTTT
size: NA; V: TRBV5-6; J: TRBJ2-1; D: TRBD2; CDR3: CASSWGLAGYNEQFF; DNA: TGTGCCAGCAGCTGGGGACTAGCGGGGTACAATGAGCAGTTCTTC
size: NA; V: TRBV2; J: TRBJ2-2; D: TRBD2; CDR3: CASSPTSGANTGELFF; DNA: TGTGCCAGCAGCCCTACTAGCGGAGCGAACACCGGGGAGCTGTTTTTT
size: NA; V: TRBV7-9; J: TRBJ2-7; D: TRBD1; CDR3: CASSLATGGRSYEQYF; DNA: TGTGCCAGCAGCTTAGCTACAGGGGGAAGAAGCTACGAGCAGTACTTC
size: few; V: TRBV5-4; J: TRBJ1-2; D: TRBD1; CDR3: CASSSPLGTGKGYTF; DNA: TGTGCCAGCAGCTCCCCGCTGGGGACAGGAAAAGGCTACACCTTC
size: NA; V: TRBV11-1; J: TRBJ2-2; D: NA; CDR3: CASSLQQGDAGELFF; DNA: TGTGCCAGCAGCTTACAGCAGGGCGACGCCGGGGAGCTGTTTTTT
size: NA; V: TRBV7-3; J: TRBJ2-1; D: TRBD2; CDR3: CASSKGSGSSYEQFF; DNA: TGTGCCAGCAGCAAAGGGAGCGGGAGTTCCTATGAGCAGTTCTTC
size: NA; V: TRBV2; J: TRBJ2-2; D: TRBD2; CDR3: CASSLAGNTGELFF; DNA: TGTGCCAGTTCACTAGCGGGGAACACCGGGGAGCTGTTTTTT
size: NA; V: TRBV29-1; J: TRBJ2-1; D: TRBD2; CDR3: CSVPRGLAGENEQFF; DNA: TGCAGCGTCCCCCGAGGACTAGCGGGAGAGAATGAGCAGTTCTTC
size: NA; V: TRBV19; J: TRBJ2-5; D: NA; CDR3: CASSMGTQETQYF; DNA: TGTGCCAGTAGTATGGGGACACAAGAGACCCAGTACTTC
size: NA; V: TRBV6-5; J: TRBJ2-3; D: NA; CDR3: CASRQGNTQYF; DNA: TGTGCCAGCAGGCAGGGGAATACGCAGTATTTT
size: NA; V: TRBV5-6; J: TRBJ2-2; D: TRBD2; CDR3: CASSRGLGNTGELFF; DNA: TGTGCCAGCAGCCGCGGACTAGGAAACACCGGGGAGCTGTTTTTT
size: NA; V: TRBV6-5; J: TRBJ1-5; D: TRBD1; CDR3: CASSQIGQANQPQHF; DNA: TGTGCCAGCAGTCAAATAGGACAGGCAAATCAGCCCCAGCATTTT
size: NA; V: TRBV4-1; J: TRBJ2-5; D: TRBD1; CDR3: CASSREDRGTETQYF; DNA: TGCGCCAGCAGCCGAGAGGACAGGGGGACAGAGACCCAGTACTTC
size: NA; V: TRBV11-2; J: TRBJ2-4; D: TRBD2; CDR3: CASSRPGAGLAKNIQYF; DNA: TGTGCCAGCAGCCGGCCGGGAGCGGGACTAGCCAAAAACATTCAGTACTTC
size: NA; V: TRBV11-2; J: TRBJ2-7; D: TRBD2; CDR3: CASSRPRLALYEQYF; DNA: TGTGCCAGCAGCCGACCACGACTAGCTCTCTACGAGCAGTACTTC
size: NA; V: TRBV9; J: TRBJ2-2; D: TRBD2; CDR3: CASSKTSGNTGELFF; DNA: TGTGCCAGCAGCAAGACTAGCGGGAACACCGGGGAGCTGTTTTTT
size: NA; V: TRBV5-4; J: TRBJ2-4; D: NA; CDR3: CASSTVGGGAKNIQYF; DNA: TGTGCCAGCAGCACCGTGGGAGGGGGGGCCAAAAACATTCAGTACTTC
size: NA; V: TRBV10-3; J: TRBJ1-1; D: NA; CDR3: CAITVTGLMNTEAFF; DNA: TGTGCCATCACTGTCACAGGGCTCATGAACACTGAAGCTTTCTTT